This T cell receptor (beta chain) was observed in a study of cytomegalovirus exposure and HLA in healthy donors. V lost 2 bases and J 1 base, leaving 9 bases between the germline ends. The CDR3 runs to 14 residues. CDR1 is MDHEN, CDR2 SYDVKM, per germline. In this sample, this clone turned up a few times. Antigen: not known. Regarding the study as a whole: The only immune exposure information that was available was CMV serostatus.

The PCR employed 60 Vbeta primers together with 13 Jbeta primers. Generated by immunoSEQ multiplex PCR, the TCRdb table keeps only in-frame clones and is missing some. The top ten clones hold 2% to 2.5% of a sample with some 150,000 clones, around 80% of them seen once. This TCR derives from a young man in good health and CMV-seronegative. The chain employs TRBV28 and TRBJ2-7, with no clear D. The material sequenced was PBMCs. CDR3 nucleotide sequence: TGTGCCAGCAGTTTACGGGTAGGTTCCTACGAGCAGTACTTC. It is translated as CASSLRVGSYEQYF.